This T cell receptor (beta chain) was found in a study of T cell repertoires in cytomegalovirus infection (dated by TCRdb to the late 2010s). About the investigation overall: Donor HLA type was relevant to the analysis, as public TCR beta signatures indicated carriage of CMV infection together with the matching HLA type. The study at large found these results: In both this cohort and an independent approximately 370-donor cohort, the cumulative frequency of public TCR beta family members distinguished carriers of CMV infection plus the relevant HLA type. The ex vivo response was dominated by HLA-C-restricted CMV-specific TCR beta clonotypes, which also provided the single most frequent clonotype in two of eight donors.

This clonotype was found a few times. Its antigen is still unknown. A single base separates this from a much larger clone, so it may be a read error. The sample was run on an Illumina HiSeq 1500. TCRdb reanalyzed the raw reads on its own, using fastp at Q25 for trimming and MiXCR for clone calling, and kept in-frame beta chains. Each entry merges the rows of one CDR3 protein and shows their most common DNA and genes. The sample profile shows fewer than 400,000 distinct CDR3 sequences; 15% to 20% of them were found once. The ten largest clones capture 7.5% to 9% of the sample. V gives up 3 bases and J gives up 0 bases, and the segment between their germline ends measures 15 bases. The CDR3 numbers 17 residues from cysteine through phenylalanine. Only CDR3 DNA is held: 51 bases, read in frame from base 1. The CDR1 and CDR2 encoded by the germline V gene are SGHTA and FQGNSA.

The chain is made from TRBV7-2 and TRBJ2-4; a confident D gene designation cannot be given. The sequencing input was PBMCs. The TCR originated in a human donor in good health (CMV status not recorded). Some clones in this sample may be carry-over from other donors' samples. The CDR3 protein is CASSLPYSKLAKNIQYF. DNA sequence: TGTGCCAGCAGCTTGCCATACTCCAAACTAGCCAAAAACATTCAGTACTTC.